The T cell receptor (beta chain) under discussion was sequenced for a study of control samples from healthy donors and cancer patients. Profiling relied on immunoSEQ multiplex PCR, and the TCRdb table lists in-frame clones only, not all of them. Seen here are about 140,000 clones, 70% to 90% observed once, and the top ten hold around 9%. Trimming shortened V by 5 bases and J by 4 bases, and 13 bases separated the two germline ends. Germline CDR1 and CDR2: SGHTA and FQGTGA. The CDR3 is 14 residues long. The sequence derives from a woman between 25 and 40 years old in good health. Sequencing was carried out using blood. The chain joins TRBV7-3 to TRBJ2-3; tentative D call: TRBD1 (6 bases). As DNA, the CDR3 is TGTGCCAGCAGCCCCCTCGAGGGGGCAGATACGCAGTATTTT. This translates into CASSPLEGADTQYF.